This TCR beta chain was found in a study of blood T cell repertoires in COVID-19. The CDR3 is 14 residues long. Deletions cut 6 bases from V and 1 base from J, with 12 bases between. Germline CDR1 MNHEY, CDR2 SVGAGI. This table comes from immunoSEQ multiplex PCR, and its TCRdb copy is limited to in-frame clones, with some not included. The repertoire includes some 100,000 clones, roughly 80% of them detected once, and about 2.5% sits in the top ten. Only one count was recorded for this clone. The sample comprised peripheral blood. The origin of this receptor is a man aged 50-60 years with acute or convalescent COVID-19. The V gene is TRBV6-5, the J gene TRBJ1-1, with D possibly matching TRBD1 (5 bases). The CDR3 reads CASSYRTGNTEAFF. CDR3 DNA sequence: TGTGCCAGCAGCTATAGAACAGGGAACACTGAAGCTTTCTTT.